Listed here is a single TCR beta chain. Its target is unknown. The data derive from a study of cytomegalovirus exposure and HLA in healthy donors. Overall study context: Sequencing of 180 million or so T cells in an earlier analysis found 90 million to 120 million unique TCR beta sequences. Among the 300 to 500 genotyped donors, approximately 82% were placed in the Caucasian-associated ancestry cluster.

The PCR employed 60 Vbeta primers together with 13 Jbeta primers. Only in-frame clones appear in the TCRdb table, and some are missing; sequencing was by immunoSEQ multiplex PCR. Of about 180,000 clones detected, roughly 85% appear once; the ten largest clones hold 1%. The CDR3 is 20 residues long. Trimming took 0 bases from V and 0 from J; bases not matched to a gene: 11. The study's findings and limits: Later work found that TCR association rates differed between HLA loci; DRB1 had the most and HLA-C the fewest.

V gene TRBV6-7 combines with J gene TRBJ2-2; TRBD1 matches 9 bases. TRBV6-7 is labeled an ORF, and its function is uncertain. The sequence was obtained from a boy younger than 10 in good health and CMV-seronegative. The sample was PBMCs. The CDR3 sequence: CASSYSIGQGRQTNTGELFF. DNA for the CDR3: TGTGCCAGCAGTTACTCGATAGGACAGGGGAGACAGACGAACACCGGGGAGCTGTTTTTT.